This TCR beta chain is from a study of cytomegalovirus exposure and HLA in healthy donors. This PCR relied on a set of 60 Vbeta primers and 13 Jbeta primers. Clones were sequenced by immunoSEQ multiplex PCR, and TCRdb holds only the in-frame ones, with some missing. Of under 200,000 clones in the sample, 82% are singletons; the top ten hold approximately 1.5%. Trimming removed 2 bases from V and 2 bases from J, with 6 bases in between. The CDR3 covers 13 residues. Germline values: CDR1 MNHEY, CDR2 SMNVEV (reference sequence). This TCR derives from a girl aged 5-17 years in good health and CMV-seropositive. V and J are TRBV27 and TRBJ2-5; D gene ambiguous. Sequencing used PBMCs. The DNA of the CDR3 is TGTGCCAGCAGTTTAGGAGAACAAGAGACCCAGTACTTC. Translated: CASSLGEQETQYF.